This T cell receptor beta chain is drawn from a study of T-cell reconstitution after alpha-beta-depleted transplantation in children. On this clonotype: Its antigen remains unknown.

Unique molecular identifiers were built into the TCRbeta library. Each CDR3 protein gets one entry after TCRdb re-called the PCR reads with MiXCR. This table holds around 580,000 distinct CDR3 sequences, 20% to 25% found once. Overall study findings and caveats: Roughly two months post-transplant, alpha-beta T cells reportedly originated from several hundred graft clones that had expanded.

Germline-derived CDR1 and CDR2 are MNHEY and SVGAGI. The length of the CDR3 is 15 residues. Trimming removed 1 base from V and 2 bases from J, with 12 bases in between. This TCR was recovered from a boy under three years old who had a stem cell transplant for acute myeloid leukemia, so the T cells may come from the graft donor. The chain is built from TRBV6-5 and TRBJ2-7, with a tentative D call TRBD1 (5 bases). The sequencing used PBMCs, mostly from graft donor cells, collected 360 days after TCRalphabeta/CD19-depleted stem cell transplant. This CDR3 is CASSYYGQGPYEQYF. Written as DNA, the CDR3 is TGTGCCAGCAGTTACTATGGGCAGGGCCCCTACGAGCAGTACTTC.